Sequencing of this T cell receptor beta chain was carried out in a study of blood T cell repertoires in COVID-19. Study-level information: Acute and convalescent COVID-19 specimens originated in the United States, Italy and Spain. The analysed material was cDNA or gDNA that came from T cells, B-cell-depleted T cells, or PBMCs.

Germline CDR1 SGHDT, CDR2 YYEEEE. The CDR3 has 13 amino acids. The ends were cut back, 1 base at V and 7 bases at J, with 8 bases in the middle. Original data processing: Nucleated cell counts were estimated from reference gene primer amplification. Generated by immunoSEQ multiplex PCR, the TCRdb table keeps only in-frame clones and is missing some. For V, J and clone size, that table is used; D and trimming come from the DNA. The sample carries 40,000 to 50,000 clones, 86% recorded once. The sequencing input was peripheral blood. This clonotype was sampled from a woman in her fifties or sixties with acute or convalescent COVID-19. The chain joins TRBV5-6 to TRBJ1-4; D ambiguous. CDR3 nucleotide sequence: TGTGCCAGCAGCTTGATCACAGTTGAAAAACTGTTTTTT. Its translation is CASSLITVEKLFF. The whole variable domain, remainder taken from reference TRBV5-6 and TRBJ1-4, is DAGVTQSPTHLIKTRGQQVTLRCSPKSGHDTVSWYQQALGQGPQFIFQYYEEEERQRGNFPDRFSGHQFPNYSSELNVNALLLGDSALYLCASSLITVEKLFFGSGTQLSVL.